A single sample is the source of the 26 T cell receptor beta chains below, sequenced in a study of long-term antiretroviral therapy in people with HIV. Survey level was the resolution at which the v3.0 immunoSEQ assay ran. Some clones are missing from TCRdb's copy, which holds only in-frame ones; the method was immunoSEQ multiplex PCR. The sample carries around 30,000 clones, 85% recorded once. The sample consisted of unsorted PBMCs, taken 2.3 years after starting antiretroviral therapy. The receptors derive from a man in his forties with HIV.

The V gene is TRBV7-9, the J gene TRBJ1-3; D call uncertain. V was cut by 5 bases and J by 0 bases, with 8 bases left in between. From germline, CDR1 is SEHNR and CDR2 FQNEAQ (reference sequence). The CDR3 length is 14 residues. The CDR3 reads CASSPRTSGNTIYF. CDR3 in DNA: TGTGCCAGCAGCCCCAGGACCTCTGGAAACACCATATATTTT.

This chain links TRBV6-6 with TRBJ1-6, with D perhaps matching TRBD1 (5 bases). CDR3 length: 16 amino acids. The V end lost 2 bases, the J end lost 7 bases, and 15 bases lay between the germline ends. Germline values: CDR1 MNHNY, CDR2 SVGAGI (reference sequence). CDR3: CASSYPRGTGNSPLHF. The DNA for the CDR3 is TGTGCCAGCAGTTACCCAAGGGGCACGGGGAATTCACCCCTCCACTTT.

This clone appeared a single time. The chain joins TRBV7-9 to TRBJ1-4, with D tentatively TRBD1 (6 bases). The CDR3 consists of 15 residues. Germline CDR1 SEHNR, CDR2 FQNEAQ (reference sequence). V was pared by 0 bases and J by 8 bases, with 13 bases between. The CDR3 here is CASSLAGAGAEKLFF. DNA for the CDR3: TGTGCCAGCAGCTTAGCAGGGGCGGGGGCGGAAAAACTGTTTTTT.

This clone was counted between two and nine times. V gene TRBV11-1 combines with J gene TRBJ2-7; 8 bases fit TRBD2. Germline loops: CDR1 SGHAT, CDR2 FQDESV (reference sequence). This CDR3 has 15 amino acids. With V trimmed by 3 bases and J by 3 bases, 7 bases remained unmatched. The CDR3 coding sequence is TGTGCCAGCAGCTTCGACGGCGGGGGGATCTACGAGCAGTACTTC. It translates to CASSFDGGGIYEQYF.

The chain is built from TRBV13 and TRBJ2-1, with no clear D. The CDR3 sequence is 11 residues long. CDR1 is PRHDT and CDR2 is FYEKMQ in the germline V gene (reference sequence). V lost 4 bases and J 6 bases, leaving 4 bases between the germline ends. The CDR3 loop is CASSWGNEQFF. CDR3 DNA: TGTGCCAGCAGCTGGGGCAATGAGCAGTTCTTC.

This clone occurred once. The chain combines TRBV2 with TRBJ1-3; D not resolved. The CDR3 runs to 15 residues. Deletions cut 8 bases from V and 0 bases from J, with 14 bases between. Germline lookup yields CDR1 SNHLY and CDR2 FYNNEI. The CDR3 sequence: CASCLDRGSGNTIYF. CDR3 bases: TGTGCCAGCTGCTTAGATCGGGGCTCTGGAAACACCATATATTTT.

The CDR3 loop reads CASSSGQGHEQYF. As DNA, the CDR3 is TGTGCCAGCAGCTCAGGACAGGGGCACGAGCAGTACTTC. V and J are TRBV5-5 and TRBJ2-7; 9 nucleotides agree with TRBD1. Trimming took 3 bases from V and 5 from J; bases not matched to a gene: 3. This CDR3 is 13 amino acids long. Germline assignment: CDR1 SGHKS and CDR2 YYEKEE (reference sequence).

This clone has only one observation. The chain links TRBV27 to TRBJ1-2; D possibly corresponds to TRBD1 (6 bases). There are 14 residues in the CDR3. Trimming stripped 3 bases from V and 4 bases from J, with 12 bases between. Germline values: CDR1 MNHEY, CDR2 SMNVEV (reference sequence). The CDR3 loop is CASSFNDRTYGYTF. The CDR3 DNA follows: TGTGCCAGCAGTTTTAACGACAGGACCTATGGCTACACCTTC.

The CDR3 spells CASSLDLGRANEQFF. CDR3 nucleotides: TGTGCCAGCAGCTTAGATCTAGGCAGGGCCAATGAGCAGTTCTTC. V and J are TRBV11-2 and TRBJ2-1; D perhaps matches TRBD1 (5 bases). This CDR3 is 15 amino acids long. The V gene's germline CDR1 is SGHAT and CDR2 FQNNGV. Trimming left V 0 bases short and J 6 bases short, with 12 bases between.

This chain connects TRBV5-1 to TRBJ1-1; 10 bases line up with TRBD1. J lost 3 bases, V lost 4 bases, and 6 bases had no gene match. This CDR3 is 15 amino acids long. Germline V gene sequence: CDR1 SGHRS, CDR2 YFSETQ. The CDR3 DNA follows: TGCGCCAGCAGCGGCGGACAGGGGGGCGACACTGAAGCTTTCTTT. It codes for CASSGGQGGDTEAFF.

The rearrangement joins TRBV20-1 to TRBJ2-4; D unclear. Germline-derived CDR1 and CDR2 are DFQATT and SNEGSKA (reference sequence). V was clipped by 1 base and J by 5 bases, with 3 bases between them. The CDR3 is 11 amino acids. CDR3 in amino acids: CSARGENIQYF. The DNA of the CDR3 is TGCAGTGCTAGAGGTGAAAACATTCAGTACTTC.

J is TRBJ2-1 and V is TRBV5-5; D may be TRBD1 or TRBD2 (6 bases each). The CDR3 has 16 amino acids. Per the germline V gene, CDR1 is SGHKS and CDR2 is YYEKEE (reference sequence). Deletions cut 0 bases from V and 0 bases from J, with 10 bases between. CDR3 DNA sequence: TGTGCCAGCAGCTTGGGCAGGGGAGGCTCCTACAATGAGCAGTTCTTC. Amino acid sequence: CASSLGRGGSYNEQFF.

The chain combines TRBV27 with TRBJ2-2; 11 bases are a match to TRBD1. The ends lost 5 bases at V and 7 bases at J; junction bases unmatched: 12. CDR1 is MNHEY, CDR2 SMNVEV, per germline (reference sequence). The CDR3 length is 17 residues. The CDR3 region has the DNA TGTGCCAGCAGTAATACCGGGGACAGGGGGTATATCGGGGAGCTGTTTTTT. Translated, it gives CASSNTGDRGYIGELFF.

V is TRBV27 and J is TRBJ1-1; D gene ambiguous. The CDR3 has 14 residues. CDR1 and CDR2 from the germline V gene are MNHEY and SMNVEV (reference sequence). V lost 7 bases and J lost 2, with 14 bases in between. The CDR3 DNA sequence: TGTGCCAGCACTCAAGGCCTCGGAAACACTGAAGCTTTCTTT. Residues: CASTQGLGNTEAFF.

Written as DNA, the CDR3 is TGTGCTAGTGGTTTCTCCAGGGTCAATGAGCAGTTCTTC. This gives the protein CASGFSRVNEQFF. This chain joins TRBV12-5 and TRBJ2-1; perhaps TRBD1 as D (5 bases). Germline V lookup: CDR1 LGHNT, CDR2 FRNRAP. V was pared by 3 bases and J by 6 bases, with 9 bases between. The CDR3 covers 13 residues.

The chain carries TRBV6-1 and TRBJ1-2; possibly TRBD1 for D (5 bases). The CDR3 loop spans 15 amino acids. In germline, CDR1 is MNHNS, CDR2 SASEGT. V lost 0 bases and J lost 8, with 16 bases in between. The CDR3 bases are TGTGCCAGCAGTGAAGCGTTGTCAGGGAGATTAGGCTACACCTTC. It translates to CASSEALSGRLGYTF.

A few counts support this clone. Other nucleotide sequences from this sample produce the same CDR3. The V call is TRBV10-3, the J call TRBJ1-2; D perhaps matches TRBD1 (5 bases). The CDR3 extends over 11 amino acids. Germline CDR1 and CDR2: ENHRY and SYGVKD. With 4 bases removed from V and 7 bases from J, the gap between germline ends came to 7 bases. CDR3: CAISVGVGYTF. The CDR3 bases are TGTGCCATCAGTGTAGGGGTTGGCTACACCTTC.

CDR3 bases: TGTGCCAGCAGTTCCTCGAACACCGGGGAGCTGTTTTTT. It specifies CASSSSNTGELFF. The genes are TRBV6-6 and TRBJ2-2, with no clear D. V was cut by 4 bases and J by 0 bases, with 3 bases left in between. Germline CDR1 and CDR2: MNHNY and SVGAGI (reference sequence). The CDR3 runs 13 residues.

The chain employs TRBV25-1 and TRBJ1-2; possible D gene TRBD1, 6 bases. Germline loops: CDR1 MGHDK, CDR2 SYGVNS. This CDR3 spans 15 amino acids. Trimming stripped 1 base from V and 4 bases from J, with 13 bases between. DNA for the CDR3: TGTGCCAGCAGTGAATTTGGGGGGCCAACCTATGGCTACACCTTC. This translates into CASSEFGGPTYGYTF.

This chain connects TRBV6-6 to TRBJ2-1, with D unresolved. The CDR3 totals 13 residues. V was clipped by 4 bases and J by 6 bases, with 10 bases between them. Looked up from germline, CDR1 is MNHNY and CDR2 is SVGAGI (reference sequence). CDR3 DNA: TGTGCCAGCAGTTTCCCGACTGGCAATGAGCAGTTCTTC. This sequence encodes CASSFPTGNEQFF.

J is TRBJ2-7 and V is TRBV12-5, with 7 nucleotides matching TRBD2. The germline CDR1 and CDR2 sequences are LGHNT and FRNRAP. After removal of 5 bases from V and 6 bases from J, the junction contained 13 bases not matched to a gene. The CDR3 loop spans 15 amino acids. The CDR3 sequence: CASGTPGPKRGEQYF. The DNA of the CDR3 is TGTGCTAGTGGTACTCCGGGACCCAAGCGGGGCGAGCAGTACTTC.

V and J are TRBV6-5 and TRBJ1-1; 7 bases match TRBD1. The CDR3 extends over 16 amino acids. V lost 2 bases, J lost 5 bases, and 11 bases stayed unmatched. Germline lookup yields CDR1 MNHEY and CDR2 SVGAGI. The CDR3, as DNA: TGTGCCAGCAGTTACCTGGGTATCAGGGGGTTGACTGAAGCTTTCTTT. Its protein is CASSYLGIRGLTEAFF.

This rearrangement joins TRBV25-1 to TRBJ2-3, with TRBD1 matching over 10 bases. Germline CDR1 and CDR2: MGHDK and SYGVNS. The CDR3 runs to 16 residues. V lost 5 bases and J lost 1; bases outside the gene matches: 6. CDR3 bases: TGTGCCAGCAGTAACCGACAGGGGGCTGGCACAGATACGCAGTATTTT. It specifies CASSNRQGAGTDTQYF.

The chain is built from TRBV10-3 and TRBJ1-1; 7 bases line up with TRBD1. CDR1 and CDR2 (germline): ENHRY, SYGVKD. Trimming cost V 4 bases and J 5 bases; bases outside gene matches: 10. The CDR3 length is 15 residues. The CDR3 region is CAISGRQGGGTEAFF. CDR3 nucleotide sequence: TGTGCCATCAGTGGGCGACAGGGAGGAGGGACTGAAGCTTTCTTT.

The chain carries TRBV19 and TRBJ2-1, with 10 bases identical to TRBD2. CDR3 length: 15 residues. From germline, CDR1 is LNHDA and CDR2 SQIVND (reference sequence). Unmatched junction bases numbered 8, after V lost 3 bases and J lost 9 bases. The chain's CDR3 is CASSIGGLAMGEQFF. In nucleotides, the CDR3 is TGTGCCAGTAGTATCGGGGGACTAGCGATGGGTGAGCAGTTCTTC.

This chain links TRBV6-6 with TRBJ1-1; 9 nucleotides agree with TRBD1. Unmatched junction bases numbered 15, after V lost 6 bases and J lost 13 bases. Germline V gene lookup returns CDR1 MNHNY and CDR2 SVGAGI (reference sequence). This CDR3 is built from 14 residues. The CDR3 reads CASRPDRGNGKDFF. The CDR3 DNA follows: TGTGCCAGCAGACCGGACAGGGGCAATGGAAAGGATTTCTTT.